The sequence of this T cell receptor beta chain was determined in a study of blood T cell repertoires in COVID-19. Study-wide background: Acute and convalescent COVID-19 samples came from the United States, Italy and Spain.

The sample holds a few counts of this clone. V lost 6 bases to trimming and J lost 3 bases; unmatched junction nucleotides: 10. This CDR3 is built from 15 residues. Germline V gene lookup returns CDR1 KGHSH and CDR2 LQKENI. In the original analysis: The authors estimated nucleated cell counts from reference gene primer amplification. The protocol was immunoSEQ multiplex PCR, while the TCRdb copy is restricted to in-frame clones and leaves out a portion. V, J and clone size derive from that table, while D and trimming were established from the DNA sequence. The data hold tens of thousands of clones, with approximately 90% observed a single time.

This receptor was taken from a man in his 70s with acute or convalescent COVID-19. The specimen was peripheral blood. V gene TRBV18 combines with J gene TRBJ2-7, with 8 nucleotides matching TRBD1. CDR3 nucleotide sequence: TGTGCCAGCTCCTCGACAGGGGCCTCCTTCTACGAGCAGTACTTC. Translated, it gives CASSSTGASFYEQYF.